The rows below give T cell receptor beta chains drawn from one sample of a study of cytomegalovirus exposure and HLA in healthy donors. Profiling relied on immunoSEQ multiplex PCR, and the TCRdb table lists in-frame clones only, not all of them. The sample includes about 140,000 clones, about 70% of them seen just once. Material for sequencing was PBMCs. These receptors were collected from a woman aged 55-69 years in good health and CMV-seropositive. CDR3s include the opening cysteine and the closing phenylalanine or tryptophan. D genes are given only for firm matches. Clone size, where shown, is once, few, many, or a class for clones that have expanded.

TRBJ2-4 | TRBV2 | NA | NA | TGTGCCAGCAGTGGAACTAGCTTGCTCGGAAACATTCAGTACTTC | CASSGTSLLGNIQYF
TRBJ2-7 | TRBV5-1 | NA | TRBD2 | TGCGCCAGCAGCTTGGAGCCTAGCGGCCCCTACGAGCAGTACTTC | CASSLEPSGPYEQYF
TRBJ1-2 | TRBV28 | NA | TRBD1 | TGTGCCAGCAGTTCCCTAACCGGGACAGGGGAGGGGAACTATGGCTACACCTTC | CASSSLTGTGEGNYGYTF
TRBJ2-7 | TRBV5-1 | few | TRBD1 | TGCGCCAGCAGTCCCGGGACAGGGGTCCACGAGCAGTACTTC | CASSPGTGVHEQYF
TRBJ1-5 | TRBV2 | NA | NA | TGTGCCAGCAGCCCCATAGGGGCCGATCAGCCCCAGCATTTT | CASSPIGADQPQHF
TRBJ1-1 | TRBV5-1 | NA | NA | TGCGCCAGCAGCTTGGAGGGAGGGGCCAAGAACACTGAAGCTTTCTTT | CASSLEGGAKNTEAFF
TRBJ1-2 | TRBV5-1 | once | TRBD1 | TGCGCCAGCAGCCCACTGCCCGGGACAGAAAGAGTGGGCTACACCTTC | CASSPLPGTERVGYTF
TRBJ2-7 | TRBV7-3 | many | TRBD2 | TGTGCCAGCAGCTTGGACTCTAGCGGGATCTACGAGCAGTACTTC | CASSLDSSGIYEQYF
TRBJ1-1 | TRBV28 | once | NA | TGTGCCAGCAGGGGACTGGGTTTGGGTACTGAAGCTTTCTTT | CASRGLGLGTEAFF
TRBJ1-2 | TRBV29-1 | NA | NA | TGCAGCGCATGGGGGGGCCTCGGCTATGGCTACACCTTC | CSAWGGLGYGYTF
TRBJ2-1 | TRBV7-3 | NA | TRBD2 | TGTGCCAGCAGCATAGAGGGTAGCGGGAGGTGGAATGAGCAGTTCTTC | CASSIEGSGRWNEQFF
TRBJ2-1 | TRBV7-9 | NA | NA | TGTGCCAGCAGCTACCAACTAAGCGACGATGAGCAGTTCTTC | CASSYQLSDDEQFF
TRBJ1-1 | TRBV5-1 | few | TRBD1 | TGCGCCAGCAGCCCCCTGGACAGGATGAACACTGAAGCTTTCTTT | CASSPLDRMNTEAFF
TRBJ2-3 | TRBV4-1 | NA | TRBD2 | TGCGCCAGCAGCCAAGGGGCGGGAGGGCAGATCCCAGATACGCAGTATTTT | CASSQGAGGQIPDTQYF
TRBJ2-7 | TRBV29-1 | NA | NA | TGCAGCGTTCTCCAGGGGCTGGTCTACGAGCAATACTTC | CSVLQGLVYEQYF
TRBJ2-3 | TRBV5-1 | NA | NA | TGCGCCAGCAACCCCAGGGGAGATGGCACAGATACGCAGTATTTT | CASNPRGDGTDTQYF
TRBJ1-4 | TRBV28 | NA | NA | TGTGCCAGCCTCCCAGGGACTCTTAATGAAAAACTGTTTTTT | CASLPGTLNEKLFF
TRBJ1-1 | TRBV10-3 | few | TRBD1 | TGTGCCAGCAGGGGACAGTCTGAAGCTTTCTTT | CASRGQSEAFF
TRBJ2-5 | TRBV5-4 | NA | TRBD1 | TGTGCCAGCAGCTTGGGGGACAGGGCGACGGAGACCCAGTACTTC | CASSLGDRATETQYF
TRBJ2-2 | TRBV5-1 | NA | TRBD2 | TGCGCCAGCAGCTTGTCCCCTAGCGGGAGTCGCGGGGAGCTGTTTTTT | CASSLSPSGSRGELFF
TRBJ2-2 | TRBV7-3 | NA | NA | TGTGCCAGCAGCAGGGGGTCCGGGGAGCTGTTTTTT | CASSRGSGELFF
TRBJ2-5 | TRBV5-1 | NA | TRBD1 | TGCGCCAGCAGCCTTACCGGGACAGGGGGAGAGACCCAGTACTTC | CASSLTGTGGETQYF
TRBJ2-3 | TRBV9 | NA | NA | TGTGCCAGCAGCGTTTTAAGTAGTTTGGGCACAGATACGCAGTATTTT | CASSVLSSLGTDTQYF
TRBJ2-3 | TRBV20-1 | NA | NA | TGCAGTGTCACTGGCACAGATACGCAGTATTTT | CSVTGTDTQYF
TRBJ2-7 | TRBV28 | NA | NA | TGTGCCAGCAGTTTATGGGGGCAGCCGAGCTCCTACGAGCAGTACTTC | CASSLWGQPSSYEQYF
TRBJ1-2 | TRBV25-1 | NA | TRBD1 | TGTGCCAGCAGTGAATCGAGACAGGGAAGCTATGGCTACACCTTC | CASSESRQGSYGYTF
TRBJ2-3 | TRBV14 | NA | NA | TGTGCCAGCAGCCAAGGCAGAGGACTCTTGCAGTATTTT | CASSQGRGLLQYF
TRBJ2-1 | TRBV7-2 | NA | TRBD1 | TGTGCCAGCAGCTTAAGCGGGACAGGGGAGAGGTTGAGCACGTTCTTC | CASSLSGTGERLSTFF
TRBJ1-5 | TRBV27 | NA | NA | TGTGCCAGCAGTTTATTTTATAGCAATCAGCCCCAGCATTTT | CASSLFYSNQPQHF
TRBJ1-4 | TRBV30 | NA | TRBD1 | TGTGCCTGGAATACAGGGGAAGAAAAACTGTTTTTT | CAWNTGEEKLFF
TRBJ1-2 | TRBV27 | once | TRBD1 | TGTGCCAGCAGCCCCGGGACAGGGAATGGCTACACCTTC | CASSPGTGNGYTF
TRBJ1-5 | TRBV30 | NA | TRBD1 | TGTGCCTGGAGTAACAGGGGGGGCAATCAGCCCCAGCATTTT | CAWSNRGGNQPQHF
TRBJ2-5 | TRBV18 | NA | NA | TGTGCCAGCTCCCCGTACCAAGAGACCCAGTACTTC | CASSPYQETQYF
TRBJ2-1 | TRBV6-5 | NA | TRBD1 | TGTGCCAGGGCGGTGGGGACAGGGGGTTGTAATGAGCAGTTCTTC | CARAVGTGGCNEQFF
TRBJ1-5 | TRBV28 | NA | NA | TGTGCCAGCAGCCTATTCGGGTCGAGGCAGCCCCAGCATTTT | CASSLFGSRQPQHF
TRBJ2-1 | TRBV14 | NA | NA | TGTGCCAGCAGCCGGAAGACTAGTGAGCAGTTCTTC | CASSRKTSEQFF
TRBJ1-5 | TRBV6-5 | few | NA | TGTGCCAGCAGTTACTCGGGGAGTCAGCCCCAGCATTTT | CASSYSGSQPQHF
TRBJ2-7 | TRBV28 | NA | TRBD2 | TGTGCCAGCACCCGCGGGGGACCCGTTCACGAGCAGTACTTC | CASTRGGPVHEQYF
TRBJ2-2 | TRBV5-1 | NA | TRBD2 | TGCGCCAGCAGCTTGAGAGCGGGAGGGAACACCGGGGAGCTGTTTTTT | CASSLRAGGNTGELFF
TRBJ1-1 | TRBV15 | few | NA | TGTGCCACCAGCTGGGGGGGAAAAACTGAAGCTTTCTTT | CATSWGGKTEAFF
TRBJ2-5 | TRBV7-6 | NA | NA | TGTGCCAGCAGCTTTGCAACCGGGACCCAGTACTTC | CASSFATGTQYF
TRBJ1-1 | TRBV5-6 | NA | TRBD1 | TGTGCCAGCAGCTACACGACAGGGGGCCCGAGCACTGAAGCTTTCTTT | CASSYTTGGPSTEAFF
TRBJ1-2 | TRBV11-2 | NA | TRBD1 | TGTGCCAGCAGCTTGGGACAGACGATCTATGGCTACACCTTC | CASSLGQTIYGYTF
TRBJ1-1 | TRBV14 | NA | NA | TGTGCCAGCAGTTCAGGGCCCGAAGCTTTCTTT | CASSSGPEAFF
TRBJ2-5 | TRBV28 | NA | TRBD1 | TGTGCCAGCAGTTTTAGGGACAGGCATTTTCAAGAGACCCAATACTTC | CASSFRDRHFQETQYF
TRBJ2-2 | TRBV30 | NA | NA | TGTGCCTGGAGACAGGCCCCGAACACCGGGGAGCTGTTTTTT | CAWRQAPNTGELFF
TRBJ1-1 | TRBV5-1 | few | TRBD1 | TGCGCCAGCAGCTTGGCAAGGGGGCTTACGAACACTGAAGCTTTCTTT | CASSLARGLTNTEAFF
TRBJ2-7 | TRBV6-1 | few | TRBD2 | TGTGCCAGCAGTGGGCGTCATAGCGGGAGTCTTGAGCAGTACTTC | CASSGRHSGSLEQYF
TRBJ2-7 | TRBV6-5 | NA | NA | TGTGCCACCCGGTCTGGTCGGGAGCAGTACTTC | CATRSGREQYF
TRBJ2-6 | TRBV5-1 | NA | NA | TGCGCCAGCAGCTTGACGGTCGCGGGGGCCAACGTCCTGACTTTC | CASSLTVAGANVLTF
TRBJ1-2 | TRBV28 | NA | NA | TGTGCCAGCAGTCCCGGGGAGCGAAGGGACTATGGCTACACCTTC | CASSPGERRDYGYTF
TRBJ2-1 | TRBV6-6 | NA | TRBD1 | TGTGCCAGCAACCCACAGGGGGCAAGGGATGAGCAGTTCTTC | CASNPQGARDEQFF
TRBJ2-1 | TRBV5-4 | once | NA | TGTGCCAGCAGCTTGGCGGCGGCCACCTACAATGAGCAGTTCTTC | CASSLAAATYNEQFF